The clone carrying this T cell receptor beta chain was observed many times. Antigen: not known. TCR cDNA was made by 5'RACE template switching, adding a universal primer site and UMIs. TCRdb re-derived calls from the 5' RACE reads in MiXCR, one entry per CDR3 protein. The table includes roughly 340,000 distinct CDR3 sequences, 7.5% to 9% detected once. This entry belongs to a study of T cells after yellow fever vaccination. Study-wide findings and caveats: Clones from primary vaccination mostly reappeared after the booster (around 96% CD4, around 90% CD8).

Germline V lookup: CDR1 SGHRS, CDR2 YFSETQ. This CDR3 has 14 amino acids. Trimming left V 3 bases short and J 1 base short, with 10 bases between. This rearrangement joins TRBV5-1 to TRBJ1-1; possibly TRBD1 for D (5 bases). This clonotype was obtained from a man aged 18-30 years who received the YFV17D yellow fever vaccine. This specimen consisted of PBMCs, obtained on the day of the first yellow fever vaccination. The CDR3: CASSWDGENTEAFF. In DNA, the CDR3 is TGCGCCAGCAGCTGGGACGGAGAGAACACTGAAGCTTTCTTT.